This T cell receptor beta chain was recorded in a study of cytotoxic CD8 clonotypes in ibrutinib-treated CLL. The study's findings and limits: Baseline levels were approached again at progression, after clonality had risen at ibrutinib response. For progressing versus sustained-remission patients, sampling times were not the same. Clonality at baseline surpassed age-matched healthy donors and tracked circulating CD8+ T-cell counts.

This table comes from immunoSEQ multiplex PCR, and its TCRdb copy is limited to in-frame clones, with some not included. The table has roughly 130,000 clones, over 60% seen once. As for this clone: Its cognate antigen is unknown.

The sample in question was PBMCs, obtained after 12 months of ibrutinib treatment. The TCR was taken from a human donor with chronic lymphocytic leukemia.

The CDR3 DNA reads as TGTGCCAGCAGCTCCGACGGCTGGCCGGGGTACAATGAGCAGTTCTTC. Translation gives CASSSDGWPGYNEQFF. The V gene is TRBV11-3, the J gene TRBJ2-1, with D possibly being TRBD2 (5 bases). This CDR3 is built from 16 residues. Germline V gene lookup returns CDR1 SGHNT and CDR2 YENEEA. V was shortened by 4 bases and J by 4 bases, with 17 bases between the two germline ends.